This entry describes one TCR beta chain. As handled by the study authors: The authors estimated nucleated cell counts from reference gene primer amplification. Assay: immunoSEQ multiplex PCR; the TCRdb copy retains only in-frame clones and omits some. For V, J and clone size, that table is used; D and trimming come from the DNA. The sample carries about 420,000 clones, roughly 90% recorded once. The data are from a study of blood T cell repertoires in COVID-19. Study-wide context: COVID-19 samples, acute and convalescent, were from the United States, Italy and Spain. T cells, B-cell-depleted T cells, or PBMCs provided the cDNA or gDNA that served as material.

CDR3 size: 14 residues. The germline V gene has CDR1 LGHDT and CDR2 YNNKEL (reference sequence). J lost 7 bases, V lost 10 bases, and 12 bases had no gene match. Seattle patient enrollment occurred during active infection, with longitudinal follow-up thereafter. The clonotype originates from a man younger than 35 with COVID-19, enrolled during active disease. Source material: peripheral blood. The chain joins TRBV3-1 (or the pseudogene TRBV3-2) to TRBJ2-5; 10 positions agree with TRBD2. The CDR3 reads CATRGLAGEATQYF. The DNA for the CDR3 is TGTGCCACCCGGGGGCTAGCGGGGGAAGCGACCCAGTACTTC.